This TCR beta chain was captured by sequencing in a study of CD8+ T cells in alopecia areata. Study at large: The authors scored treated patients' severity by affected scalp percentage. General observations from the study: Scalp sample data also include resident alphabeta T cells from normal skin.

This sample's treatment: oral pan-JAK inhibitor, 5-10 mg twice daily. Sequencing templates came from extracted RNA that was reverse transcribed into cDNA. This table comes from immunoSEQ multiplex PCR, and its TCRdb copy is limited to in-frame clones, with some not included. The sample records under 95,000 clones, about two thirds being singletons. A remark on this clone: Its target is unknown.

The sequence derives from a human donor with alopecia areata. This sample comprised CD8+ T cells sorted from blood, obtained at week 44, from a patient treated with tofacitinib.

CDR3 in DNA: TGCAGCGTCCTCCAAGGGAACACTGAAGCTTTCTTT. This sequence encodes CSVLQGNTEAFF. The V gene is TRBV29-1, the J gene TRBJ1-1; D is uncertain. Germline V CDR1 and CDR2: SQVTM, ANQGSEA. The CDR3 is 12 residues long. Between the trimmed V and J ends, which lost 6 bases and 1 base, there was a span of 9 bases.